The 28 T cell receptor beta chains reported below all come from one sample, sequenced in a study of blood T cell repertoires in COVID-19. Sequenced by immunoSEQ multiplex PCR; TCRdb stores in-frame clones only, minus some. The table lists a few hundred thousand clones, 85% to 90% of them singletons. The sample taken for sequencing was PBMCs or T cells enriched from blood (not recorded which). Receptors were obtained from a woman aged 50 to 60 who had recovered from COVID-19.

This clone occurred once. V is TRBV5-1 and J is TRBJ2-2; D not certain. The V gene lost 3 bases and the J gene lost 1 base, with 13 bases spanning the gap. CDR3 length equals 16 residues. The germline gives CDR1 SGHRS, CDR2 YFSETQ. CDR3 protein: CASSYLGGENTGELFF. The CDR3 DNA reads as TGCGCCAGCAGCTATTTAGGCGGAGAGAACACCGGGGAGCTGTTTTTT.

This chain joins TRBV7-8 and TRBJ2-1; D not certain. This CDR3 is built from 13 residues. V was cut by 5 bases and J by 1 base, with 6 bases left in between. CDR1 is SGHVS and CDR2 is FQNEAQ in the germline V gene. CDR3 sequence reads: CASSPSSYNEQFF. DNA for the CDR3: TGTGCCAGCAGCCCCAGTTCCTACAATGAGCAGTTCTTC.

The V and J genes are TRBV3-1 (or the pseudogene TRBV3-2) and TRBJ2-7; 7 nucleotides line up with TRBD2. Germline V gene sequence: CDR1 LGHDT, CDR2 YNNKEL (reference sequence). V lost 0 bases, J lost 6 bases, and 5 bases stayed unmatched. CDR3 length equals 14 residues. The CDR3 protein is CASSQDYTGGEQYF. The CDR3 DNA reads as TGTGCCAGCAGCCAAGACTACACGGGGGGCGAGCAGTACTTC.

This clone came up once. The J gene is TRBJ2-7, the V gene TRBV4-2; TRBD1 matches at 8 bases. The junction had 6 bases not matched to a gene; V was cut back by 4 bases and J by 1 base. CDR3 size: 15 residues. Germline V lookup: CDR1 LGHNA, CDR2 YNFKEQ. CDR3 sequence (DNA): TGTGCCAGCAGCCTAGACAGGGGTGGATCCTACGAGCAGTACTTC. Its protein is CASSLDRGGSYEQYF.

This clone turned up a few times. This chain joins TRBV3-1 (or the pseudogene TRBV3-2) and TRBJ2-3, with D tentatively TRBD2 (6 bases). In germline, CDR1 is LGHDT, CDR2 YNNKEL (reference sequence). V lost 0 bases and J 13 bases, leaving 14 bases between the germline ends. The CDR3 spans 13 residues. In DNA form, the CDR3 reads TGTGCCAGCAGCCAAGATCTGGACGGGGGAAAGTATTTT. This codes for CASSQDLDGGKYF.

The chain couples TRBV7-6 to TRBJ2-1, with D possibly being TRBD1 (6 bases). Per the germline V gene, CDR1 is SGHVS and CDR2 is FNYEAQ. The V gene lost 5 bases and the J gene lost 6 bases, with 20 bases spanning the gap. The CDR3 is 16 residues long. DNA of the CDR3: TGTGCCAGCAGCACAAAAATAGGGGGTCCTAGCAATGAGCAGTTCTTC. This codes for CASSTKIGGPSNEQFF.

This rearrangement joins TRBV2 to TRBJ2-5; TRBD2 matches 9 bases. This CDR3 region has 15 residues. The trim removed 4 bases at V and 5 bases at J, leaving 8 bases unmatched. Germline loops: CDR1 SNHLY, CDR2 FYNNEI. In DNA form, the CDR3 reads TGTGCCAGCAGTGGACTAGCGGCCGGGGGGGAGACCCAGTACTTC. Amino acids: CASSGLAAGGETQYF. Complete variable domain (other parts from reference TRBV2 and TRBJ2-5): EPEVTQTPSHQVTQMGQEVILRCVPISNHLYFYWYRQILGQKVEFLVSFYNNEISEKSEIFDDQFSVERPDGSNFTLKIRSTKLEDSAMYFCASSGLAAGGETQYFGPGTRLLVL.

The chain uses TRBV19 and TRBJ1-6; the match to TRBD1 covers 7 bases. The CDR3 has 16 amino acids. J gave up 9 bases and V 6 bases, and 14 bases lay outside the gene matches. CDR1 and CDR2 from the germline V gene are LNHDA and SQIVND (reference sequence). CDR3 loop: CASRLSGQEDLSPLHF. As DNA, the CDR3 is TGTGCCAGTAGGTTAAGCGGACAGGAAGACCTTTCACCCCTCCACTTT.

This clone was seen ten or more times. The rearrangement uses TRBV2 and TRBJ1-1, with D perhaps matching TRBD1 (5 bases). CDR1 and CDR2 (germline): SNHLY, FYNNEI. CDR3 length: 13 residues. The V end lost 5 bases, the J end lost 5 bases, and 12 bases lay between the germline ends. The chain's CDR3 is CASSQFRVTEAFF. The DNA of the CDR3 is TGTGCCAGCAGTCAATTCAGGGTAACTGAAGCTTTCTTT.

The chain links TRBV19 to TRBJ1-5, with D possibly TRBD1 on 6 matching bases. Trimming stripped 8 bases from V and 1 base from J, with 12 bases between. CDR1 and CDR2 (germline): LNHDA, SQIVND (reference sequence). The CDR3 covers 14 residues. CDR3 DNA: TGTGCCAGTGTACAGGGCCGCAGCAATCAGCCCCAGCATTTT. Residues: CASVQGRSNQPQHF.

The chain links TRBV12-3 or TRBV12-4 to TRBJ2-2; D is perhaps TRBD2 (6 bases). The CDR3 loop spans 13 amino acids. Trimming took 5 bases from V and 6 from J, leaving 10 bases between them. The CDR3 DNA sequence: TGTGCCAGCAGTCGGGACTGGCCCGGGGAGCTGTTTTTT. Translated: CASSRDWPGELFF.

This chain uses TRBV19 with TRBJ2-7; 9 bases line up with TRBD1. V lost 8 bases to trimming and J lost 4 bases; unmatched junction nucleotides: 9. CDR1 is LNHDA and CDR2 is SQIVND in the germline V gene (reference sequence). The CDR3 extends over 14 amino acids. DNA for the CDR3: TGTGCCAGTGGACCGGGACAGGGATTTTACGAGCAGTACTTC. Protein: CASGPGQGFYEQYF.

The chain links TRBV4-1 to TRBJ1-4; 7 positions agree with TRBD1. Germline CDR1 is MGHRA and CDR2 is YSYEKL. Trimming took 2 bases from V and 4 from J; bases not matched to a gene: 10. The CDR3 has 17 residues. The CDR3 sequence is CASSQTTGLSGNEKLFF. The CDR3 coding sequence is TGCGCCAGCAGCCAAACGACAGGGCTGAGCGGTAATGAAAAACTGTTTTTT.

The chain employs TRBV18 and TRBJ2-1; 7 bases map to TRBD1. CDR3 length: 18 amino acids. V lost 3 bases to trimming and J lost 4 bases; unmatched junction nucleotides: 15. Germline CDR1 and CDR2: KGHSH and LQKENI. The CDR3 here is CASSPRQGVQYEYNEQFF. The CDR3 DNA reads TGTGCCAGCTCACCCCGGCAGGGGGTTCAATATGAATACAATGAGCAGTTCTTC.

The DNA for the CDR3 is TGTGCCACCAGCAGTGGGGACAGGGAATTGGAAAAACTGTTTTTT. Translation gives CATSSGDRELEKLFF. The genes are TRBV15 and TRBJ1-4, with 9 bases identical to TRBD1. Germline CDR1 reads LNHNV; CDR2 reads YYDKDF (reference sequence). The CDR3 runs to 15 residues. The J segment lost 8 bases and the V segment lost 3 bases, leaving 7 bases of the junction unmatched.

This sequence joins TRBV6-2 or TRBV6-3 and TRBJ1-1, with unresolved D. CDR1 MNHEY and CDR2 SVGEGT come from the germline V gene. The V end lost 4 bases, the J end lost 10 bases, and 19 bases lay between the germline ends. The CDR3 is 14 amino acids. The CDR3 spells CASSSLGASLGAFF. Here the CDR3 DNA reads TGTGCCAGCAGTTCCCTCGGAGCGTCTCTTGGAGCTTTCTTT.

The genes are TRBV7-2 and TRBJ1-1, with 7 bases lining up with TRBD1. Trimming cost V 7 bases and J 5 bases; bases outside gene matches: 10. CDR3 length equals 14 residues. Germline assignment: CDR1 SGHTA and CDR2 FQGNSA. The CDR3 DNA sequence: TGTGCCAGCACCGGGGACAGTTCGGGGACTGAAGCTTTCTTT. Amino acid sequence: CASTGDSSGTEAFF.

For this clone: This sample includes further DNA sequences coding for the same CDR3. The gene calls are TRBV3-1 (or the pseudogene TRBV3-2) and TRBJ2-7, with D unclear. V was clipped by 1 base and J by 4 bases, with 2 bases between them. This CDR3 comprises 11 residues. CDR1 is LGHDT and CDR2 is YNNKEL in the germline V gene (reference sequence). This CDR3 is CASSQAYEQYF. The CDR3 nucleotides are TGTGCCAGCAGCCAAGCTTACGAGCAGTACTTC.

The chain employs TRBV7-8 and TRBJ2-7, with D tentatively TRBD2 (5 bases). V was pared by 5 bases and J by 5 bases, with 16 bases between. CDR1 is SGHVS, CDR2 FQNEAQ, per germline. This CDR3 is 14 amino acids long. CDR3: CASSETWTPHEQYF. DNA for the CDR3: TGTGCCAGCAGCGAGACTTGGACTCCTCACGAGCAGTACTTC.

This clone was seen just once. V gene TRBV27 combines with J gene TRBJ1-1, with 10 bases fitting TRBD1. The CDR3 covers 15 residues. In germline, CDR1 is MNHEY, CDR2 SMNVEV (reference sequence). The junction had 12 bases not matched to a gene; V was cut back by 8 bases and J by 6 bases. The DNA for the CDR3 is TGTGCCAGCTCACCCGACAGGGGGCGCGTCTCTGAAGCTTTCTTT. It codes for CASSPDRGRVSEAFF.

This chain connects TRBV11-2 to TRBJ2-5; D is undetermined. CDR1 is SGHAT, CDR2 FQNNGV, per germline. The CDR3 totals 12 residues. V was clipped by 7 bases and J by 5 bases, with 11 bases between them. The CDR3 DNA is TGTGCCAGCAAGTCAGGTTTGGAGACCCAGTACTTC. It specifies CASKSGLETQYF.

The gene calls are TRBV7-2 and TRBJ1-5; 9 bases map to TRBD1. The CDR3 is 15 amino acids. CDR1 is SGHTA and CDR2 is FQGNSA in the germline V gene. V was pared by 1 base and J by 3 bases, with 1 base of the junction left unmatched. The CDR3: CASSLGTGDNQPQHF. The CDR3 nucleotides read TGTGCCAGCAGCTTAGGGACAGGGGACAATCAGCCCCAGCATTTT.

The chain carries TRBV27 and TRBJ1-2; D may be TRBD1 (6 bases). The CDR3 spans 14 residues. V was pared by 3 bases and J by 6 bases, with 14 bases between. Germline loops: CDR1 MNHEY, CDR2 SMNVEV (reference sequence). CDR3 in amino acids: CASSFLGGLDGYTF. CDR3 coding DNA: TGTGCCAGCAGTTTCCTCGGGGGGCTCGATGGCTACACCTTC.

The gene calls are TRBV30 and TRBJ1-3; a possible D gene is TRBD1 (5 bases). The CDR3 is made up of 14 amino acids. Germline-derived CDR1 and CDR2 are GTSNPN and SVGIG (reference sequence). V was trimmed by 2 bases and J by 2 bases, leaving 10 bases between them. The CDR3 reads CAWSTGLAGNTIYF. The CDR3 coding sequence is TGTGCCTGGAGTACGGGACTCGCTGGAAACACCATATATTTT.

The J gene is TRBJ1-2, the V gene TRBV7-2; TRBD1 matches at 7 bases. The CDR3 runs to 17 residues. J gave up 4 bases and V 5 bases, and 16 bases lay outside the gene matches. Germline V lookup: CDR1 SGHTA, CDR2 FQGNSA. The CDR3 DNA reads as TGTGCCAGCAGCCCACGGACAGGTCCCACTTATGTCTATGGCTACACCTTC. Translation gives CASSPRTGPTYVYGYTF.

This chain links TRBV6-5 with TRBJ1-2; 9 bases match TRBD1. Unmatched junction bases numbered 9, after V lost 6 bases and J lost 4 bases. Germline-derived CDR1 and CDR2 are MNHEY and SVGAGI. This CDR3 contains 15 residues. The CDR3 is CASSPQGTGIYGYTF. DNA of the CDR3: TGTGCCAGCAGCCCCCAGGGGACAGGGATCTATGGCTACACCTTC.

This chain connects TRBV6-6 to TRBJ1-1; 8 bases align to TRBD1. Trimming took 5 bases from V and 3 from J; bases not matched to a gene: 14. The CDR3 contains 17 residues. Germline CDR1 MNHNY, CDR2 SVGAGI (reference sequence). The CDR3 reads CASSQPGTGRRDTEAFF. CDR3 DNA sequence: TGTGCCAGCAGTCAACCTGGGACAGGCAGGAGGGACACTGAAGCTTTCTTT.

V is TRBV28 and J is TRBJ2-2; 7 nucleotides agree with TRBD1. The germline CDR1 and CDR2 sequences are MDHEN and SYDVKM. The CDR3 is made up of 17 amino acids. V was clipped by 7 bases and J by 6 bases; unmatched bases: 17. Here the CDR3 DNA reads TGTGCCAGCAACAGGGTTGGGACAGCGAATCCACCCGGGGAGCTGTTTTTT. This codes for CASNRVGTANPPGELFF.